The present entry profiles one TCR beta chain with its context. The antigen remains unidentified. V was clipped by 7 bases and J by 3 bases, with 16 bases between them. This CDR3 has 15 residues. The V gene's germline CDR1 is MNHEY and CDR2 SVGEGT. The data are from a study of T-cell reconstitution after alpha-beta-depleted transplantation in children. General observations from the study: Surviving recipient T cells and thymic progenitors underlay high day-60 TCRbeta diversity in some patients. T-cell counts and diversity were attributed mostly to newly produced T cells one year after transplant. Expanded graft clones numbering several hundred reportedly gave rise to alpha-beta T cells about two months after transplant.

As it was prepared, the TCRbeta library received unique molecular identifiers. Each CDR3 protein is one row after TCRdb ran MiXCR on the PCR reads. The table has fewer than 700,000 distinct CDR3 sequences, under 15% seen once; the top ten hold roughly 2.3%. The material was PBMCs, mostly from graft donor cells, obtained 360 days after TCRalphabeta/CD19-depleted stem cell transplant. This receptor was obtained from a male patient between 5 and 17 years old who had a stem cell transplant for acute myeloid leukemia, so the T cells may come from the graft donor. This chain uses TRBV6-2 or TRBV6-3 with TRBJ1-5; TRBD1 might be the D (6 bases). The CDR3 sequence is CASTSVGGLNQPQHF. CDR3 bases: TGTGCCAGCACCTCCGTTGGGGGGCTCAATCAGCCCCAGCATTTT.